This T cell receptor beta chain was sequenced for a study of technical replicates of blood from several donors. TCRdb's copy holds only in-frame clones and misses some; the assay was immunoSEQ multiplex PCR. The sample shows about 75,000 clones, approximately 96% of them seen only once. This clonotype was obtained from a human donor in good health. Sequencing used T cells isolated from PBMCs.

The CDR3 reads CASRERNGELFF. The CDR3 DNA reads TGTGCCAGCCGGGAACGAAACGGGGAGCTGTTTTTT. The chain uses TRBV6-5 and TRBJ2-2; a possible D gene is TRBD2 (5 bases). Germline loops: CDR1 MNHEY, CDR2 SVGAGI. V was shortened by 8 bases and J by 7 bases, with 11 bases between the two germline ends. The CDR3 covers 12 residues.